This T cell receptor beta chain was retrieved from a study of blood T cell repertoires in COVID-19. Study background: The United States, Italy and Spain supplied acute and convalescent COVID-19 samples. The cDNA or gDNA used as material had been derived from T cells, B-cell-depleted T cells, or PBMCs.

The table came from immunoSEQ multiplex PCR; TCRdb's copy has only in-frame clones and leaves some out. The sample includes 250,000 or so clones, about 73% of them seen just once. Per the germline V gene, CDR1 is KGHSH and CDR2 is LQKENI. This CDR3 is 13 amino acids long. Trimming shortened V by 6 bases and J by 2 bases, and 10 bases separated the two germline ends. The material sequenced was peripheral blood. The clonotype comes from a woman over 75 with acute or convalescent COVID-19. The rearrangement uses TRBV18 and TRBJ2-5; D perhaps matches TRBD2 (5 bases). CDR3 amino acids: CASSSGFQETQYF. Here the CDR3 DNA reads TGTGCCAGCTCCTCGGGGTTTCAAGAGACCCAGTACTTC.